This TCR beta chain was captured in a study of OX40 agonist ivuxolimab in advanced cancers. Study summary: Melanoma, hepatocellular carcinoma, head and neck or renal cell cancer occurred in dose-escalation patients. Age averaged about 62 years (range about 23 to 80), and roughly 82% were male.

The CDR3 covers 18 residues. The trim removed 4 bases at V and 4 bases at J, leaving 12 bases unmatched. In germline, CDR1 is SGHNT, CDR2 YYREEE (reference sequence). Only in-frame clones appear in the TCRdb table, and some are missing; sequencing was by immunoSEQ multiplex PCR. The table shows around 41,000 clones, with around four fifths occurring only once. The source of this sequence is an adult with an advanced solid tumor such as melanoma, head and neck, liver or kidney cancer. V is TRBV5-4 and J is TRBJ2-6; TRBD1 agrees at 9 bases. The material was CD4+ or CD8+ T cells sorted from blood, obtained in a trial of the OX40 agonist ivuxolimab. CDR3 loop: CASSKGQGYLGGANVLTF. The CDR3 nucleotides read TGTGCCAGCAGCAAAGGACAGGGGTACCTGGGAGGGGCCAACGTCCTGACTTTC. Using reference TRBV5-4 and TRBJ2-6 for the parts outside the CDR3, the full variable domain is ETGVTQSPTHLIKTRGQQVTLRCSSQSGHNTVSWYQQALGQGPQFIFQYYREEENGRGNFPPRFSGLQFPNYSSELNVNALELDDSALYLCASSKGQGYLGGANVLTFGAGSRLTVL.